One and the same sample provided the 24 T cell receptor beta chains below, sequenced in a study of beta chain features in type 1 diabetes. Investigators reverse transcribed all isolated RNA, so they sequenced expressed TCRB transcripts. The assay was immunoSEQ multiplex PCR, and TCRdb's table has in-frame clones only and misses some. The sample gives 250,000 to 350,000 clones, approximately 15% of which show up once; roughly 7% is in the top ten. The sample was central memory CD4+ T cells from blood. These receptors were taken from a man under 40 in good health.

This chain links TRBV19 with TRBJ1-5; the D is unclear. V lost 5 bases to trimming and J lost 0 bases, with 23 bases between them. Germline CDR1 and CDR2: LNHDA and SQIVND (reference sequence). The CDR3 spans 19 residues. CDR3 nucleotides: TGTGCCAGTAGTCCGAGGATTTTAACCCCCCCGAATAGCAATCAGCCCCAGCATTTT. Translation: CASSPRILTPPNSNQPQHF.

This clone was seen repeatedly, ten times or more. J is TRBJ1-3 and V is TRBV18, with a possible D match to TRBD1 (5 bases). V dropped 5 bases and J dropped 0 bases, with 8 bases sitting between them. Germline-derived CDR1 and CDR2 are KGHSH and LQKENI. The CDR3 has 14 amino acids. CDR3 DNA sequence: TGTGCCAGCTCAAGGGGATTCTCTGGAAACACCATATATTTT. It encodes CASSRGFSGNTIYF.

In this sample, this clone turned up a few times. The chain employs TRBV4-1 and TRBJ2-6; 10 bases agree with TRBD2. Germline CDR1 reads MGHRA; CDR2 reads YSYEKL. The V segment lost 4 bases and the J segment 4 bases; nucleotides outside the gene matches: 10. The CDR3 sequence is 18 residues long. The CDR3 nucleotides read TGCGCCAGCAGCCCCACGGTTAGCGGGGGGTCCGGGGCCAACGTCCTGACTTTC. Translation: CASSPTVSGGSGANVLTF.

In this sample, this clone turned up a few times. CDR3 amino acids: CASSLEKGNYEQYF. CDR3 coding DNA: TGCGCCAGCAGCTTGGAGAAGGGTAACTACGAGCAGTACTTC. This chain connects TRBV5-1 to TRBJ2-7; D call uncertain. In germline, CDR1 is SGHRS, CDR2 YFSETQ. V lost 0 bases, J lost 3 bases, and 10 bases lay in between. The CDR3 sequence is 14 residues long. The whole variable domain, filled in from reference TRBV5-1 and TRBJ2-7, reads KAGVTQTPRYLIKTRGQQVTLSCSPISGHRSVSWYQQTPGQGLQFLFEYFSETQRNKGNFPGRFSGRQFSNSRSEMNVSTLELGDSALYLCASSLEKGNYEQYFGPGTRLTVT.

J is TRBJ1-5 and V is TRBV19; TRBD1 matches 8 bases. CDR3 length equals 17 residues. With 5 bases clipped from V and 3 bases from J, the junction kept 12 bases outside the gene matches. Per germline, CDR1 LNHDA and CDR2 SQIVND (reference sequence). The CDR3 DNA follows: TGTGCCAGTAGTTCCCCCCCGGGACAGGCGTCCAATCAGCCCCAGCATTTT. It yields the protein CASSSPPGQASNQPQHF. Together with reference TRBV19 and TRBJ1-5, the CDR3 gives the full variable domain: DGGITQSPKYLFRKEGQNVTLSCEQNLNHDAMYWYRQDPGQGLRLIYYSQIVNDFQKGDIAEGYSVSREKKESFPLTVTSAQKNPTAFYLCASSSPPGQASNQPQHFGDGTRLSIL.

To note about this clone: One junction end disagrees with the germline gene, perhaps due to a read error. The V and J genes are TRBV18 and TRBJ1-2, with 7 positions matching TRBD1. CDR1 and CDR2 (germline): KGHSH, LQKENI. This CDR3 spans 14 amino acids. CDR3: CASSPNQQGHGHTF. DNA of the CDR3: TGTGCCAGCTCACCTAACCAACAGGGGCATGGCCACACCTTC.

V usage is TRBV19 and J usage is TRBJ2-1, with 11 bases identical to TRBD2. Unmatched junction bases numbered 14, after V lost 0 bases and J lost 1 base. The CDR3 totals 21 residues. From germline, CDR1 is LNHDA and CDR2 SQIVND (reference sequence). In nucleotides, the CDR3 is TGTGCCAGTAGTATAGACCGACCGGGACTAGCGGCCCGGGGATCCTACAATGAGCAGTTCTTC. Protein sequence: CASSIDRPGLAARGSYNEQFF.

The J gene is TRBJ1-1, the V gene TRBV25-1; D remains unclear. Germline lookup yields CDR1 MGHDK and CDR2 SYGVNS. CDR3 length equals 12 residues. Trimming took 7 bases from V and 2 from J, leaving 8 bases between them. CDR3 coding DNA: TGTGCCAGCAAGGGCGTCAACACTGAAGCTTTCTTT. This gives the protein CASKGVNTEAFF.

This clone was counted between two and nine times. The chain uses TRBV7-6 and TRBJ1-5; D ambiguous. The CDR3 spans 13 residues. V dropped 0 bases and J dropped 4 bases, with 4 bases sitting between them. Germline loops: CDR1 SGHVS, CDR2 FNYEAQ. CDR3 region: CASSLAANQPQHF. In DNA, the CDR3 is TGTGCCAGCAGCTTAGCCGCTAATCAGCCCCAGCATTTT.

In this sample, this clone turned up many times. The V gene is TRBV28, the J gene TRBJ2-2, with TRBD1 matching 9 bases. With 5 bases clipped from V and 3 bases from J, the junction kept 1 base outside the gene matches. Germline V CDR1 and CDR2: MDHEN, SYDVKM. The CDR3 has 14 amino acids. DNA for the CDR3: TGTGCCAGCAGTACAGGGGGCGACACCGGGGAGCTGTTTTTT. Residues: CASSTGGDTGELFF.

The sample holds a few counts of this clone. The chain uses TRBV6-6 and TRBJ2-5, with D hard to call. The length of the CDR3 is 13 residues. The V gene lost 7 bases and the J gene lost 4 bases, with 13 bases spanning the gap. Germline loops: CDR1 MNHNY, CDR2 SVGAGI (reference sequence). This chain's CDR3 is CASKPMVVETQYF. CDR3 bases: TGTGCCAGCAAGCCCATGGTGGTAGAGACCCAGTACTTC.

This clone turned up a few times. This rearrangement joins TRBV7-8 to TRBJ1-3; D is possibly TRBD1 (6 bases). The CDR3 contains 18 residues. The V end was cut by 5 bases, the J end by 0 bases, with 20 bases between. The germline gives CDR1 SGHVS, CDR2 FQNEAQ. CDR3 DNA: TGTGCCAGCAGCGAAAACACCAGGGGTAGTGGCTCTGGAAACACCATATATTTT. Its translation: CASSENTRGSGSGNTIYF.

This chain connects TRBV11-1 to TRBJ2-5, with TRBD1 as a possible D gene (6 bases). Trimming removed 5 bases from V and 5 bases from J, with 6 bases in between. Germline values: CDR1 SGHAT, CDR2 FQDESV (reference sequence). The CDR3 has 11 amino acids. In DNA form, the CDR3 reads TGTGCCAGCAGCCAGGGGGAGACCCAGTACTTC. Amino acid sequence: CASSQGETQYF. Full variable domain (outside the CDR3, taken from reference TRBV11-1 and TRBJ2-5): EAEVAQSPRYKITEKSQAVAFWCDPISGHATLYWYRQILGQGPELLVQFQDESVVDDSQLPKDRFSAERLKGVDSTLKIQPAELGDSAMYLCASSQGETQYFGPGTRLLVL.

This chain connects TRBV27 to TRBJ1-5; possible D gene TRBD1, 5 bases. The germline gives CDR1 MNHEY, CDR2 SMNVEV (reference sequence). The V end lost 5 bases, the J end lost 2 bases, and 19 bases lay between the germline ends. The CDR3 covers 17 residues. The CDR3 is CASSPQGRDGRNQPQHF. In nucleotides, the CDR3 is TGTGCCAGCAGTCCCCAAGGCCGGGACGGGCGCAATCAGCCCCAGCATTTT.

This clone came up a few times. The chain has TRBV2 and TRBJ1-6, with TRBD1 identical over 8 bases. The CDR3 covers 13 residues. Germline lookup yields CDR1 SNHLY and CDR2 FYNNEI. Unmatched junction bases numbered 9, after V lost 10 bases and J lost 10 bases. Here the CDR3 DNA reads TGTGCCACGGCTGGACAGGGAGGATCACCCCTCCACTTT. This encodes CATAGQGGSPLHF. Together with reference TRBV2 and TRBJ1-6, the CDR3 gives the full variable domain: EPEVTQTPSHQVTQMGQEVILRCVPISNHLYFYWYRQILGQKVEFLVSFYNNEISEKSEIFDDQFSVERPDGSNFTLKIRSTKLEDSAMYFCATAGQGGSPLHFGNGTRLTVT.

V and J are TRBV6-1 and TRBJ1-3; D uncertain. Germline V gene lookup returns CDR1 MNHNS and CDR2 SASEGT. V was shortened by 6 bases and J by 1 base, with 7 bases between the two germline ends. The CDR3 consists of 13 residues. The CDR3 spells CASRVMSGNTIYF. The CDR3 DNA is TGTGCCAGCAGGGTAATGTCTGGAAACACCATATATTTT.

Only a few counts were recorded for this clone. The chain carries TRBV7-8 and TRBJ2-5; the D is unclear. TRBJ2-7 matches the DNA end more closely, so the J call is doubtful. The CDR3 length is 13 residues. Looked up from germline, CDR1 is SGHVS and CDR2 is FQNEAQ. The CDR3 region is CASSPGEAFEQYF. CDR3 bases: TGTGCCAGCAGTCCTGGAGAGGCGTTCGAGCAGTACTTC.

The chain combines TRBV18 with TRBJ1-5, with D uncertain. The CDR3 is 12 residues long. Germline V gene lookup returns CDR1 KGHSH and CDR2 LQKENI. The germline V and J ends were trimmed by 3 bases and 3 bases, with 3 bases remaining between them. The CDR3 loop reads CASSPPNQPQHF. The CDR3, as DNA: TGTGCCAGCTCACCTCCCAATCAGCCCCAGCATTTT.

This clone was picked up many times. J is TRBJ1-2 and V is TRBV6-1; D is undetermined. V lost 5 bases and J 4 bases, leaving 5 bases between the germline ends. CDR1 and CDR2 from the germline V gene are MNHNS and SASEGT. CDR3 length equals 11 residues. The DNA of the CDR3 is TGTGCCAGCAGTCCTGGCTATGGCTACACCTTC. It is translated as CASSPGYGYTF.

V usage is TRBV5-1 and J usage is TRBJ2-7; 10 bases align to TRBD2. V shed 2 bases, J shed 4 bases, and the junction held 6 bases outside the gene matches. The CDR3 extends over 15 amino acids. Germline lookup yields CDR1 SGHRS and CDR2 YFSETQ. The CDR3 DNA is TGCGCCAGCAGCTTAAAAGCGGGGGGGCTTTACGAGCAGTACTTC. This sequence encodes CASSLKAGGLYEQYF.

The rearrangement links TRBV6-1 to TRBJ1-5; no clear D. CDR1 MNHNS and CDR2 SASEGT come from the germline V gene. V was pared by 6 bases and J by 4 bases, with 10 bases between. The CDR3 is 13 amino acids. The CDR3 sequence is CASRIDFNQPQHF. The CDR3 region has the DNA TGTGCCAGCAGGATAGACTTTAATCAGCCCCAGCATTTT.

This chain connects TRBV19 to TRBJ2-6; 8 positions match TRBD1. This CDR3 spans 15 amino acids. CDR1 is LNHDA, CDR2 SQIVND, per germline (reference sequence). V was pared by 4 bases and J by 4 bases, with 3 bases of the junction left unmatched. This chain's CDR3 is CASSTTGAGANVLTF. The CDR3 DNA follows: TGTGCCAGTAGTACGACAGGGGCCGGGGCCAACGTCCTGACTTTC.

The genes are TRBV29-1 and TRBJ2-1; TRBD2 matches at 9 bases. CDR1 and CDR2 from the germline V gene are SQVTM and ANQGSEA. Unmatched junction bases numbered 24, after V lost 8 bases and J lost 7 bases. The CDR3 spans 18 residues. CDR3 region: CSSWEGSRASGTPNEQFF. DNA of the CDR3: TGCAGCAGCTGGGAGGGATCCAGGGCTAGCGGGACACCGAATGAGCAGTTCTTC.

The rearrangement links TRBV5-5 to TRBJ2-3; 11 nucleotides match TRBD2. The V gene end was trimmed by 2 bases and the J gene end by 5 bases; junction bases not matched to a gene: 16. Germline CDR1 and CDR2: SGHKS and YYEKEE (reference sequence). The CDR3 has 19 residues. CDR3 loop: CASSFLGYSGGAGEDTQYF. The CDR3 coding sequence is TGTGCCAGCAGCTTCCTGGGTTATAGCGGGGGGGCAGGGGAAGATACGCAGTATTTT.